The clone carrying this TCR beta chain was seen more than once but under ten times. Its target is unknown. The sample originates from a study of T-cell memory formation after mild COVID-19. Study details: Clustering of TCRs was largely donor specific.

Study-wide results and caveats: Among contracting clones, CD4+ were mainly CM/EM and CD8+ enriched in EMRA.

The CDR3 sequence is 16 residues long. Trimming took 5 bases from V and 12 from J, leaving 24 bases between them. CDR1 and CDR2 (germline): SGDLS, YYNGEE. Employing constant-segment primers, 5'RACE generated TCR alpha and TCR beta cDNA libraries bearing sample barcodes and UMIs. Using its own MiXCR run on the 5' RACE reads, TCRdb lists one record per CDR3 protein. Of about 350,000 distinct CDR3 sequences listed, 12% to 15% are singletons. This chain connects TRBV9 to TRBJ1-6; tentative D call: TRBD1 (6 bases). The source of this sequence is a man younger than 35 who had mild COVID-19 (a few samples of this study predate the infection). Cell type and time point are not known. Sequencing input: PBMCs or a T cell subset sorted from them (not recorded which). The CDR3 bases are TGTGCCAGCAGTTCCAGTACTATCGGGGGGCAGGGACCCCTCCACTTT. Residues: CASSSSTIGGQGPLHF.